These 8 T cell receptor beta chains share one sample of origin, sequenced in a study of cytomegalovirus exposure and HLA in healthy donors. It was with 60 Vbeta and 13 Jbeta primers that the PCR ran. Profiled with immunoSEQ multiplex PCR; TCRdb holds only in-frame clones, not every one. The sample contains 95,000 to 150,000 clones, about four fifths of which appear only once. Sample: PBMCs. These receptors originate from a man between 40 and 49 years old in good health and CMV-seronegative.

The rearrangement links TRBV5-4 to TRBJ2-1, with 9 bases fitting TRBD1. The CDR3 has 15 amino acids. Looked up from germline, CDR1 is SGHNT and CDR2 is YYREEE (reference sequence). V trimming: 4 bases; J trimming: 5 bases; junction bases outside the gene matches: 7. The CDR3 region has the DNA TGTGCCAGCAGCGCAAGGGACAGGGATCACAATGAGCAGTTCTTC. This encodes CASSARDRDHNEQFF. The entire variable domain, with the rest obtained from reference TRBV5-4 and TRBJ2-1, is as follows: ETGVTQSPTHLIKTRGQQVTLRCSSQSGHNTVSWYQQALGQGPQFIFQYYREEENGRGNFPPRFSGLQFPNYSSELNVNALELDDSALYLCASSARDRDHNEQFFGPGTRLTVL.

The chain is built from TRBV6-6 and TRBJ1-4, with D unclear. V was clipped by 5 bases and J by 8 bases, with 18 bases between them. The CDR3 has 15 residues. Germline lookup yields CDR1 MNHNY and CDR2 SVGAGI (reference sequence). CDR3 sequence reads: CASSLRLLRGEKLFF. The CDR3 DNA reads as TGTGCCAGCAGTCTACGACTCCTTCGAGGGGAAAAACTGTTTTTT.

V gene TRBV7-9 combines with J gene TRBJ1-3, with 8 nucleotides matching TRBD1. The CDR3 extends over 15 amino acids. Trimming removed 5 bases from V and 2 bases from J; junction bases left unmatched: 5. In germline, CDR1 is SEHNR, CDR2 FQNEAQ (reference sequence). The CDR3 bases are TGTGCCAGCAGCACTGGGACAGGCGCTGGAAACACCATATATTTT. Protein product: CASSTGTGAGNTIYF.

The chain uses TRBV7-9 and TRBJ1-2, with D tentatively TRBD1 (5 bases). The CDR3 length is 14 residues. The V gene's germline CDR1 is SEHNR and CDR2 FQNEAQ (reference sequence). Trimming pared 3 bases from V and 3 bases from J, leaving 11 bases between. CDR3 in DNA: TGTGCCAGCAGCTTGTCGGGACTAGACTATGGCTACACCTTC. This codes for CASSLSGLDYGYTF.

The chain couples TRBV27 to TRBJ2-4, with TRBD1 matching over 10 bases. The CDR3 totals 14 residues. Unmatched junction bases numbered 4, after V lost 5 bases and J lost 6 bases. The germline gives CDR1 MNHEY, CDR2 SMNVEV (reference sequence). CDR3 region: CASSLDRGLNIQYF. CDR3 in DNA: TGTGCCAGCAGTCTCGACAGGGGGCTAAACATTCAGTACTTC.

V and J are TRBV15 and TRBJ1-1; possible D gene TRBD1, 6 bases. The CDR3 contains 13 residues. V lost 7 bases and J lost 3, with 12 bases in between. The V gene's germline CDR1 is LNHNV and CDR2 YYDKDF (reference sequence). The chain's CDR3 is CATKRDIDTEAFF. In DNA form, the CDR3 reads TGTGCCACCAAGAGGGACATTGACACTGAAGCTTTCTTT.

The chain has TRBV7-6 and TRBJ2-5; D might be TRBD1 (5 bases). Trimming removed 1 base at V and 2 bases at J, with 8 bases between. This CDR3 has 14 residues. Germline-derived CDR1 and CDR2 are SGHVS and FNYEAQ. CDR3 region: CASSLEAGQETQYF. As DNA, the CDR3 is TGTGCCAGCAGCTTAGAGGCAGGGCAAGAGACCCAGTACTTC.

CDR3 sequence reads: CASSLGQDFSTTLHF. CDR3 sequence (DNA): TGTGCCAGCAGCTTGGGACAGGATTTTTCTACCACCCTCCACTTT. The chain combines TRBV7-9 with TRBJ1-6; 8 positions agree with TRBD1. The junction had 12 bases not matched to a gene; V was cut back by 3 bases and J by 14 bases. CDR1 and CDR2 (germline): SEHNR, FQNEAQ (reference sequence). This CDR3 has 15 residues. Complete variable domain (other parts from reference TRBV7-9 and TRBJ1-6): DTGVSQNPRHKITKRGQNVTFRCDPISEHNRLYWYRQTLGQGPEFLTYFQNEAQLEKSRLLSDRFSAERPKGSFSTLEIQRTEQGDSAMYLCASSLGQDFSTTLHFGNGTRLTVT.